Each of the 22 T cell receptor beta chains below was sequenced from the same sample in a study of identical twins. TCRdb ran MiXCR on the 5' RACE reads and lists one entry per CDR3 protein. Of hundreds of thousands of distinct CDR3 sequences in the sample, approximately 25% were seen once. These data were also filed under a second study, of T cells expressing NK-cell markers.

Sequencing used CD4+ T cells sorted from blood. The receptors derive from a woman younger than 30 in good health.

This clonotype was seen more than once but under ten times. The chain is built from TRBV12-3 or TRBV12-4 and TRBJ1-5; weak D call: TRBD1 (6 bases). The CDR3 loop spans 16 amino acids. Trimming left V 6 bases short and J 2 bases short, with 17 bases between. The CDR3 loop reads CASSTMGGHGNQPQHF. In DNA form, the CDR3 reads TGTGCCAGCAGCACTATGGGGGGGCACGGCAATCAGCCCCAGCATTTT.

This clonotype was counted between two and nine times. The chain uses TRBV12-3 or TRBV12-4 and TRBJ1-1; 7 nucleotides match TRBD1. The CDR3 covers 15 residues. V lost 5 bases, J lost 4 bases, and 10 bases stayed unmatched. The CDR3 sequence: CASSTGQSVFTEAFF. The CDR3, as DNA: TGTGCCAGCAGTACGGGACAGTCAGTCTTCACTGAAGCTTTCTTT.

This clonotype has just one count. This chain connects TRBV6-5 to TRBJ2-1, with D hard to call. V was trimmed by 6 bases and J by 9 bases, leaving 12 bases between them. Germline assignment: CDR1 MNHEY and CDR2 SVGAGI. This CDR3 contains 12 residues. CDR3 sequence (DNA): TGTGCCAGCAGAGGCACCGTGGGTGAGCAGTTCTTC. It encodes CASRGTVGEQFF.

This clonotype was seen at least ten times. The chain uses TRBV3-1 and TRBJ1-1, with 7 bases identical to TRBD1. V was pared by 6 bases and J by 2 bases, with 3 bases of the junction left unmatched. Germline V gene data show CDR1 as LGHDT and CDR2 as YNNKEL (reference sequence). This CDR3 has 13 residues. The CDR3 sequence: CASRHRGNTEAFF. CDR3 bases: TGTGCCAGCAGGCACAGGGGTAACACTGAAGCTTTCTTT.

This clonotype has only a few counts. The chain combines TRBV20-1 with TRBJ2-1; D is possibly TRBD1 (6 bases). Germline V gene lookup returns CDR1 DFQATT and CDR2 SNEGSKA (reference sequence). V was shortened by 6 bases and J by 7 bases, with 16 bases between the two germline ends. CDR3 length equals 13 residues. The CDR3, as DNA: TGCAGTGCGCCGGGCAGGGGTTTGAATGAGCAGTTCTTC. Translated: CSAPGRGLNEQFF.

This clonotype appeared a few times. This rearrangement joins TRBV20-1 to TRBJ2-3; 7 nucleotides agree with TRBD1. The CDR3 sequence is 14 residues long. Germline CDR1 DFQATT, CDR2 SNEGSKA (reference sequence). The junction had 4 bases not matched to a gene; V was cut back by 3 bases and J by 1 base. The CDR3 DNA follows: TGCAGTGCTAGTTACACAGGGGGCACAGATACGCAGTATTTT. Protein product: CSASYTGGTDTQYF.

This clonotype was recorded a few times. The chain's CDR3 is CASSPTPAGNTIYF. CDR3 coding DNA: TGTGCCAGCAGCCCCACTCCCGCGGGAAACACCATATATTTT. V and J are TRBV5-5 and TRBJ1-3; D not resolved. Germline V CDR1 and CDR2: SGHKS, YYEKEE (reference sequence). The CDR3 loop spans 14 amino acids. Trimming shortened V by 4 bases and J by 4 bases, and 12 bases separated the two germline ends.

This chain links TRBV12-5 with TRBJ2-1; 8 bases line up with TRBD2. The germline gives CDR1 LGHNT, CDR2 FRNRAP. The CDR3 covers 14 residues. The junction had 12 bases not matched to a gene; V was cut back by 7 bases and J by 10 bases. The CDR3, as DNA: TGTGCTAGTGCATCCTCCGGGGGGGCTCACGAGCAGTTCTTC. Amino acids: CASASSGGAHEQFF. Full variable domain (missing parts from reference TRBV12-5 and TRBJ2-1): DARVTQTPRHKVTEMGQEVTMRCQPILGHNTVFWYRQTMMQGLELLAYFRNRAPLDDSGMPKDRFSAEMPDATLATLKIQPSEPRDSAVYFCASASSGGAHEQFFGPGTRLTVL.

V is TRBV29-1 and J is TRBJ1-1, with no clear D. Germline assignment: CDR1 SQVTM and CDR2 ANQGSEA. Trimming took off 7 bases at V and 1 base at J, with 13 bases between the two ends. The length of the CDR3 is 13 residues. CDR3 amino acids: CSARGRTNTEAFF. The CDR3 DNA is TGCAGCGCCCGAGGGCGGACGAACACTGAAGCTTTCTTT.

The chain employs TRBV19 and TRBJ2-5, with TRBD1 as a possible D gene (7 bases). Trimming took 4 bases from V and 3 from J, leaving 15 bases between them. The CDR3 totals 15 residues. CDR1 is LNHDA, CDR2 SQIVND, per germline (reference sequence). The CDR3: CASSSGTGTEETQYF. In DNA, the CDR3 is TGTGCCAGTAGTAGCGGGACCGGGACAGAAGAGACCCAGTACTTC.

This sequence joins TRBV7-3 and TRBJ2-3; D uncertain. Germline lookup yields CDR1 SGHTA and CDR2 FQGTGA. Trimming removed 3 bases from V and 3 bases from J, with 13 bases in between. The CDR3 length is 15 residues. The DNA of the CDR3 is TGTGCCAGCAGCTTCGGCCTTACTCGGACAGATACGCAGTATTTT. Amino acids: CASSFGLTRTDTQYF.

The V gene is TRBV6-2 or TRBV6-3, the J gene TRBJ2-7, with D unclear. Germline V lookup: CDR1 MNHEY, CDR2 SVGEGT. This CDR3 spans 13 amino acids. Trimming took 7 bases from V and 7 from J, leaving 17 bases between them. The CDR3 DNA follows: TGTGCCAGCATTTCCACTGGCTCTGGGGAGCAGTACTTC. Residues: CASISTGSGEQYF.

In this sample, this clonotype turned up a few times. The gene calls are TRBV12-3 or TRBV12-4 and TRBJ2-5; 8 nucleotides agree with TRBD2. Losses at the gene ends were 5 bases for V and 0 bases for J; bases not matched to a gene: 5. CDR3 size: 15 residues. CDR3 sequence reads: CASSPTSGNQETQYF. In DNA, the CDR3 is TGTGCCAGCAGTCCCACTAGCGGAAACCAAGAGACCCAGTACTTC.

The V and J genes are TRBV18 and TRBJ2-2; maybe TRBD2 (5 bases). Germline V gene sequence: CDR1 KGHSH, CDR2 LQKENI. CDR3 length equals 17 residues. Trimming left V 0 bases short and J 1 base short, with 12 bases between. The CDR3 sequence: CASSPPVIAGNTGELFF. In DNA form, the CDR3 reads TGTGCCAGCTCACCACCGGTCATCGCGGGGAACACCGGGGAGCTGTTTTTT.

This clonotype has a handful of counts. The chain has TRBV20-1 and TRBJ1-1; no firm D call. The CDR3 covers 13 residues. Deletions cut 0 bases from V and 3 bases from J, with 8 bases between. CDR1 and CDR2 from the germline V gene are DFQATT and SNEGSKA (reference sequence). The CDR3 coding sequence is TGCAGTGCTAGAGACCAAATCGACACTGAAGCTTTCTTT. Protein product: CSARDQIDTEAFF.

This clonotype has just a few counts. V usage is TRBV7-9 and J usage is TRBJ2-2; 7 nucleotides agree with TRBD1. V shed 5 bases and J 5 bases; nucleotides not matched to a gene: 5. CDR3 length: 14 amino acids. Germline CDR1 and CDR2: SEHNR and FQNEAQ (reference sequence). The CDR3 protein is CASSPIRGTGELFF. In DNA form, the CDR3 reads TGTGCCAGCAGCCCCATCAGGGGGACCGGGGAGCTGTTTTTT.

This clonotype was seen a handful of times. V usage is TRBV7-2 and J usage is TRBJ2-3; D not resolved. The CDR3 spans 15 residues. Germline CDR1 SGHTA, CDR2 FQGNSA. The V and J ends lost 0 bases and 2 bases respectively, with 9 bases between them. In DNA, the CDR3 is TGTGCCAGCAGCTTAGCACCGAGACACACAGATACGCAGTATTTT. Translated: CASSLAPRHTDTQYF.

This rearrangement joins TRBV9 to TRBJ1-4; tentatively, D is TRBD1 (6 bases). There are 16 residues in the CDR3. V gave up 4 bases and J gave up 0 bases, with 13 bases separating them. Germline V gives CDR1 SGDLS, CDR2 YYNGEE. The CDR3: CASSSDRVATNEKLFF. The CDR3 nucleotides read TGTGCCAGCAGCTCGGACAGAGTGGCAACTAATGAAAAACTGTTTTTT.

The chain carries TRBV11-1 and TRBJ2-2; TRBD2 might be the D (6 bases). The germline gives CDR1 SGHAT, CDR2 FQDESV (reference sequence). Trimming pared 1 base from V and 1 base from J, leaving 16 bases between. The CDR3 consists of 18 residues. The CDR3 here is CASSLERYRRVNTGELFF. Written as DNA, the CDR3 is TGTGCCAGCAGCTTAGAAAGATACCGGAGGGTGAACACCGGGGAGCTGTTTTTT. Looking up the rest from reference TRBV11-1 and TRBJ2-2 gives the full variable domain: EAEVAQSPRYKITEKSQAVAFWCDPISGHATLYWYRQILGQGPELLVQFQDESVVDDSQLPKDRFSAERLKGVDSTLKIQPAELGDSAMYLCASSLERYRRVNTGELFFGEGSRLTVL.

The CDR3 sequence is CASSSPGTSGGDEQFF. In nucleotides, the CDR3 is TGCGCCAGCAGCTCCCCCGGGACTAGCGGGGGAGATGAGCAGTTCTTC. V and J are TRBV5-1 and TRBJ2-1; TRBD2 matches at 14 bases. V was pared by 3 bases and J by 8 bases, with 7 bases of the junction left unmatched. Germline V gives CDR1 SGHRS, CDR2 YFSETQ. This CDR3 contains 16 residues.

This clonotype was observed at least ten times. The rearrangement uses TRBV5-1 and TRBJ1-1; D remains ambiguous. The CDR3 runs to 14 residues. The V and J ends lost 4 bases and 2 bases respectively, with 12 bases between them. Germline V gene sequence: CDR1 SGHRS, CDR2 YFSETQ. DNA of the CDR3: TGCGCCAGCAGCCTGCACAGAGTAAACACTGAAGCTTTCTTT. Amino acid sequence: CASSLHRVNTEAFF.

V usage is TRBV7-6 and J usage is TRBJ2-2; unclear D gene. This CDR3 spans 13 amino acids. Trimming cost V 4 bases and J 6 bases, with 9 bases left between them. Looked up from germline, CDR1 is SGHVS and CDR2 is FNYEAQ. CDR3 sequence reads: CASSWQVAGELFF. The CDR3 nucleotides are TGTGCCAGCAGCTGGCAAGTAGCCGGGGAGCTGTTTTTT. The full variable domain, completed using reference TRBV7-6 and TRBJ2-2, is GAGVSQSPRYKVTKRGQDVALRCDPISGHVSLYWYRQALGQGPEFLTYFNYEAQQDKSGLPNDRFSAERPEGSISTLTIQRTEQRDSAMYRCASSWQVAGELFFGEGSRLTVL.